This T cell receptor (beta chain) was sequenced in a study of T cell repertoires in cytomegalovirus infection. On the study more broadly: Public signatures in TCR beta pointed to CMV infection and matching HLA type.

Each CDR3 protein gets one entry after TCRdb re-called the reads with MiXCR. Of around 450,000 distinct CDR3 sequences listed, about 10% are singletons. The study's findings and limits: Based on cumulative public TCR beta family frequency, carriers of CMV plus the relevant HLA were identified. The response measured ex vivo was dominated by TCR beta clonotypes (HLA-C-restricted and CMV-specific).

The CDR3 consists of 15 residues. V was clipped by 5 bases and J by 4 bases, with 12 bases between them. This clonotype was detected many times. Antigen unknown. The chain has TRBV12-3 or TRBV12-4 and TRBJ2-6; D not resolved. The clonotype comes from a human donor in good health (CMV status not recorded). Some clones in this sample may be carry-over from other donors' samples. The material sequenced was PBMCs. The CDR3 DNA reads as TGTGCCAGCAGTCGACCGCACTCGGGGGCCAACGTCCTGACTTTC. Protein sequence: CASSRPHSGANVLTF.